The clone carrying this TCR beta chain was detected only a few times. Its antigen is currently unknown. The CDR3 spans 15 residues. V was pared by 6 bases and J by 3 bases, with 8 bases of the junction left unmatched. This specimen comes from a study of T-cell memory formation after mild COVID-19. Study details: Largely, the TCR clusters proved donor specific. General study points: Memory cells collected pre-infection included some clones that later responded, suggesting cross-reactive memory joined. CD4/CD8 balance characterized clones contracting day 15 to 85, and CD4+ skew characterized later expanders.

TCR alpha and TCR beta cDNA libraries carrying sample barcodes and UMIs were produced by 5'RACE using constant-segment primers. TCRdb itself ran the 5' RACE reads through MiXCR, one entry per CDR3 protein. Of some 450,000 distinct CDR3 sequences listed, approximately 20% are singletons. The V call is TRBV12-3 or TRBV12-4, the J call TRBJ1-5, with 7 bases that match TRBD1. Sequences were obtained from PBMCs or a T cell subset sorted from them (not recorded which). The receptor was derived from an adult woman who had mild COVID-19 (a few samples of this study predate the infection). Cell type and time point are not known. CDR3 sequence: CASSSTGSNNQPQHF. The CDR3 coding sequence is TGTGCCAGCAGCTCGACAGGGAGTAACAATCAGCCCCAGCATTTT.